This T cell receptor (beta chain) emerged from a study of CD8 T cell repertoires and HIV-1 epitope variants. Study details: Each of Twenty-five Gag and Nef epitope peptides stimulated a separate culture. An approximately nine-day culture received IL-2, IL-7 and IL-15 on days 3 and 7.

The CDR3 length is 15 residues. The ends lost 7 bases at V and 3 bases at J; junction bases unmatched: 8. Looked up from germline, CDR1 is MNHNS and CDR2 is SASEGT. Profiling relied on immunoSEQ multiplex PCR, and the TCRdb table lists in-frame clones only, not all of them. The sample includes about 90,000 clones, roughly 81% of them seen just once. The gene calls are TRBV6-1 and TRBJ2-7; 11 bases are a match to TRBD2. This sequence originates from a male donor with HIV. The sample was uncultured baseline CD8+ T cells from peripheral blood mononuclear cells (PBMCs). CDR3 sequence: CASKPVAGGLYEQYF. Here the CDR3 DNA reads TGTGCCAGCAAGCCAGTAGCGGGGGGGCTCTACGAGCAGTACTTC.